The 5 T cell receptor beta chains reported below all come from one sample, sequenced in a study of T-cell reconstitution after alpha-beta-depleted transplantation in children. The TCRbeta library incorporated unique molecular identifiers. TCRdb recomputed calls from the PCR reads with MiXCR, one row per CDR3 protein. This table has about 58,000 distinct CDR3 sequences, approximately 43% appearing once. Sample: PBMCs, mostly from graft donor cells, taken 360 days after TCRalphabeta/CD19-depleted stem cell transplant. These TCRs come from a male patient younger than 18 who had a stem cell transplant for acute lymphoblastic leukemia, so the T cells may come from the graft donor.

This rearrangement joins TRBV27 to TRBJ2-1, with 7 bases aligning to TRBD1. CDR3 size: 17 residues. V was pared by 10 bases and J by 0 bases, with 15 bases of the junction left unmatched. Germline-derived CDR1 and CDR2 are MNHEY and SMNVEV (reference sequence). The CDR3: CATTNKRGTDSYNEQFF. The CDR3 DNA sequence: TGTGCCACCACCAACAAGCGAGGGACAGACTCCTACAATGAGCAGTTCTTC.

The CDR3 DNA sequence: TGCGCCAGCAGCTCTCCTCCAGGGGGCACTGAAGCTTTCTTT. This codes for CASSSPPGGTEAFF. The V call is TRBV5-1, the J call TRBJ1-1, with 7 nucleotides matching TRBD1. CDR3 length: 14 residues. J was trimmed by 4 bases and V by 3 bases; bases with no gene match: 6. The germline V gene encodes CDR1 SGHRS and CDR2 YFSETQ.

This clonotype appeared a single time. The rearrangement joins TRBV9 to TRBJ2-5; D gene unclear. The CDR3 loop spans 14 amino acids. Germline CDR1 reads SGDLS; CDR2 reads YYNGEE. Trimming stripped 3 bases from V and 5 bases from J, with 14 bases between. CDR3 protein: CASSGYTTGETQYF. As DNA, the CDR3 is TGTGCCAGCAGCGGATACACGACCGGGGAGACCCAGTACTTC.

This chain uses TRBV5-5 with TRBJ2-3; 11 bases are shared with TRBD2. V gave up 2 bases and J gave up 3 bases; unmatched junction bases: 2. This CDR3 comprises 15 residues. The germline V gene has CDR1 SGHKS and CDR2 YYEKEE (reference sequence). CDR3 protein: CASSFTSGGTDTQYF. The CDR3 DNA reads TGTGCCAGCAGCTTTACTAGCGGGGGTACAGATACGCAGTATTTT.

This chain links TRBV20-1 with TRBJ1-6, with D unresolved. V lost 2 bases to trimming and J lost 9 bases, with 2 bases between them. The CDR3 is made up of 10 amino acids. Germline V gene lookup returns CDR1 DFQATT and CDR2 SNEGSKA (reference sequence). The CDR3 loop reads CSARSSPLHF. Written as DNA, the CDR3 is TGCAGTGCTAGAAGTTCACCCCTCCACTTT.